The present T cell receptor beta chain was sequenced within a study of spatial heterogeneity in lung cancer. V lost 4 bases and J lost 1, with 10 bases in between. Per germline, CDR1 SNHLY and CDR2 FYNNEI. This CDR3 region has 14 residues. Stated time point: sample taken at primary tumor resection. Unsorted whole RNA samples from tumor, nontumor lung or frozen PBMC were sequenced. In TCRdb, the 5' RACE reads were re-called with MiXCR into one record per CDR3 protein. The sample yields roughly 82,000 distinct CDR3 sequences, over 10% seen once. This clonotype was seen more than once but under ten times.

This TCR was recovered from a male donor with early-stage non-small cell lung cancer. The sample was PBMCs, taken at surgery. The chain uses TRBV2 and TRBJ2-5; D possibly corresponds to TRBD1 (6 bases). The CDR3 here is CASSGGRSQETQYF. The CDR3 DNA follows: TGTGCCAGCAGTGGGGGGCGAAGCCAAGAGACCCAGTACTTC.